This T cell receptor (beta chain) is drawn from a study of T cell responses to AZD1222 COVID-19 vaccine (dated by TCRdb to 2020 to 2022). About the study as a whole: Because spike-specific TCR depth and breadth did not differ between the two schedules, AZD1222 recipients who got a second dose at roughly 4 weeks were pooled with those who got a second dose at roughly 12 weeks. A total of 230 to 250 trial participants underwent TCR sequencing, of whom 200 to 220 had received two doses of AZD1222 and roughly 26 had received two doses of the MenACWY control vaccine. Trial participants were enrolled into age subgroups of 18-55, 56-69 and 70-plus years, which contained about 160, 30 and 59 TCR-sequenced participants, respectively.

The sample's time point label, in plain terms: baseline before first vaccination. The vaccinee samples were drawn from two UK trials, COV001 and COV002, one of which was a single-blind randomized controlled phase 2/3 trial testing AZD1222 (ChAdOx1 nCoV-19) in healthy adults. Trial participant PBMC samples were collected at day 0 and day 28 after the second dose for TCRbeta chain sequencing. Regarding this clone: Its antigen target is currently unknown. There are no base qualities to consult, and no much larger clone falls within one base.

The CDR3 regions of human TCRbeta chains were analyzed by immunosequencing. As for the authors' bioinformatics: TCRs in the repertoires were matched against a reference library of SARS-CoV-2-specific TCRs that had been generated with the MIRA antigen-specificity platform. Breadth was defined as the fraction of unique TCRs that were SARS-CoV-2-associated. Depth was defined as the fraction of total T cells that were SARS-CoV-2-associated. Using the MIRA data, each spike-specific TCR was mapped to the spike region that the TCR reacts to and placed in a CD4 or CD8 class. Log10-transformed breadth and depth values were compared by one-way ANOVA with Sidak's multiple comparisons tests. TCRdb holds this immuneACCESS table with in-frame rearrangements only. Some clones are missing; in checked studies, unresolved V genes explain under half, and the rest has no known cause. The D gene and trimming were derived from the DNA, and the V and J assignments and clone size from that table. The sample records roughly 160,000 clones, more than 90% of which are singletons. The top ten clonotypes cover 1.6% of the sample.

Summary of the overall study and its limitations: Because no samples from the day 14 peak response were available, repertoires could be characterized only after the peak T cell response. Conclusions about previously exposed vaccinees were limited because only 5 or 6 AZD1222 recipients were SARS-CoV-2 seropositive at baseline. After two AZD1222 doses, spike-specific TCR breadth and depth were significantly higher than at day 0 and than in MenACWY recipients. CD4 TCRs associated with the vaccine covered the entire spike protein, and the dominant responses were in regions 160-218 and 743-854. The 56-69-year group was small, and its depth increase did not reach significance, likely because of low power. Most participants were white British and females outnumbered males, and the authors suggested that clonal diversity may have been underestimated. Reportedly, almost half of the unique spike-specific TCRs recognized epitopes lying outside the regions that are mutated in the B.1.351 and B.1.1.7 variants.

Spanning cysteine to phenylalanine, the CDR3 consists of 14 amino acids. Only CDR3 DNA is held: 42 bases, read in frame from base 1. Via the germline V gene, CDR1 is SGDLS and CDR2 YYNGEE. After removal of 4 bases from V and 4 bases from J, the junction retains 6 bases not matched to a gene. This clonotype originated in an adult in good health. Here the sequenced sample was peripheral blood, taken on day 0 of AZD1222 vaccination. This receptor chain uses TRBV9 and TRBJ2-7, and 9 junctional nucleotides match TRBD1. The CDR3 in this case is CASSPGQGWYEQYF. In nucleotides, the sequence is TGTGCCAGCAGCCCGGGACAGGGTTGGTACGAGCAGTACTTC.